The sequence of this T cell receptor beta chain was determined in a study of Graves' ophthalmopathy and Graves' hyperthyroidism. Certain patients, namely those with other autoimmune diseases, uncontrolled infections, pregnancy or lactation, were excluded. This clonotype has a handful of counts. Germline lookup yields CDR1 ENHRY and CDR2 SYGVKD. V shed 8 bases and J 0 bases; nucleotides not matched to a gene: 3. CDR3 length: 13 residues. Amplification targeted the TCR beta CDR3 regions, with RNA transcripts as the source material. HTBI primers served in a first-round RT-PCR, which a second-round multiplex PCR followed. TCRdb reanalysed the multiplex PCR reads using MiXCR and keeps one entry per CDR3 protein. The sample holds a few hundred thousand distinct CDR3 sequences, 35% to 40% seen once.

The J gene is TRBJ2-7, the V gene TRBV10-3, with 8 bases identical to TRBD1. The sequenced material came from peripheral blood or thyroid tissue (not recorded which). The clonotype originates from an adult man with Graves' hyperthyroidism. The CDR3 DNA reads TGTGCCATCGGACAGGGCCACTCCTACGAGCAGTACTTC. This encodes CAIGQGHSYEQYF.